The present TCR beta chain was sequenced within a study of cytomegalovirus exposure and HLA in healthy donors. The V and J ends lost 4 bases and 4 bases, in that order; junction bases with no gene match: 7. Per germline, CDR1 SGHNT and CDR2 YYREEE (reference sequence). CDR3 size: 15 residues. The study ran its PCR with 60 Vbeta and 13 Jbeta primers. The data were produced by immunoSEQ multiplex PCR, yet TCRdb's version contains in-frame clones alone and is incomplete. Of under 50,000 clones in the sample, 72% were seen once. This chain connects TRBV5-4 to TRBJ1-2; 10 positions agree with TRBD1. The receptor was derived from a man under 40 in good health and CMV-seronegative. The sample consisted of PBMCs. CDR3 in amino acids: CASSKTGGVGYGYTF. In DNA form, the CDR3 reads TGTGCCAGCAGCAAGACAGGGGGCGTCGGCTATGGCTACACCTTC.